The clone carrying this T cell receptor (beta chain) has a handful of counts. No antigen is known for it. The data belong to a study of T-cell memory formation after mild COVID-19. With 1 base clipped from V and 3 bases from J, the junction kept 1 base outside the gene matches. This CDR3 region has 14 residues. In germline, CDR1 is MNHNS, CDR2 SASEGT. Study observations and caveats: Contracting clones from day 15 to 85 had balanced CD4/CD8; later expanders favoured CD4+.

TCR alpha and TCR beta cDNA libraries with sample barcodes and UMIs came from 5'RACE using constant-segment primers. One entry per CDR3 protein results from TCRdb running MiXCR on the 5' RACE reads. The sample has roughly 86,000 distinct CDR3 sequences, approximately 13% seen once; the top ten hold roughly a quarter. The clonotype was recovered from an adult woman who had mild COVID-19 (a few samples of this study predate the infection). Cell type and time point are not known. The chain is built from TRBV6-1 and TRBJ2-7; TRBD2 agrees at 9 bases. The sequencing sample was made of PBMCs or a T cell subset sorted from them (not recorded which). CDR3 sequence: CASSEGSGSYEQYF. The DNA of the CDR3 is TGTGCCAGCAGTGAAGGTAGCGGGAGCTACGAGCAGTACTTC.